Following are 5 T cell receptor beta chains from one sample sequenced in a study of cytomegalovirus exposure and HLA in healthy donors (dated by TCRdb to the late 2010s). Libraries were made using the immunoSEQ multiplex PCR assay. A mixture of 60 forward primers for TCR Vbeta segments and 13 reverse primers for TCR Jbeta segments was used in the multiplex PCR. TCRdb retrieved this table from immuneACCESS and kept in-frame rearrangements only. Not all clones are present; in checked studies, unresolved V genes account for under half, and no reason is known for the remainder. The sample includes under 200,000 clones, with 60% to 85% observed a single time. The biggest ten clones account for roughly 1.4% of the sample. Sample: PBMCs. The receptors were gathered from a woman in her 30s in good health and CMV-seronegative.

This clone was found once. The chain uses TRBV7-3 and TRBJ2-1, with TRBD2 as a possible D gene (6 bases). Trimming took 5 bases from V and 2 from J, leaving 13 bases between them. CDR1 SGHTA and CDR2 FQGTGA come from the germline V gene. The CDR3 runs 15 residues. DNA for the CDR3: TGTGCCAGCAGCCAGACTAGGGGTGCCTACAATGAGCAGTTCTTC. Translating it yields CASSQTRGAYNEQFF.

V and J are TRBV5-1 and TRBJ2-5; no clear D. The J call could be wrong; TRBJ2-7 is a better fit for the DNA end. Germline assignment: CDR1 SGHRS and CDR2 YFSETQ. CDR3 size: 14 residues. DNA of the CDR3: TGCGCCAGCGCCTTGGGCCTCGAGTCCTACGAGCAGTACTTC. Translating gives CASALGLESYEQYF.

This clone was counted a single time. One junction end disagrees with the germline gene, perhaps due to a read error. The chain recombines TRBV27 with TRBJ1-1; a weak D match, TRBD1 (6 bases). The germline CDR1 and CDR2 sequences are MNHEY and SMNVEV (reference sequence). The CDR3 has 14 residues. This CDR3 reads CASSNTQGNAEAFF. The CDR3 nucleotides are TGTGCCAGCAGCAATACTCAGGGGAACGCTGAAGCTTTCTTT.

The chain joins TRBV2 to TRBJ2-5; unclear D gene. CDR3 length: 12 amino acids. Between the trimmed V and J ends, which lost 3 bases and 4 bases, there was a span of 6 bases. The germline CDR1 and CDR2 sequences are SNHLY and FYNNEI. CDR3 sequence (DNA): TGTGCCAGCAGTGAGTCTAGAGAGACCCAGTACTTC. Protein product: CASSESRETQYF.

The genes are TRBV30 and TRBJ1-4; TRBD1 aligns across 8 bases. Trimming at V came to 4 bases and at J to 8 bases, leaving 3 bases not matched to a gene. The CDR3 totals 12 residues. CDR1 is GTSNPN and CDR2 is SVGIG in the germline V gene (reference sequence). The CDR3 here is CAWTDRAEKLFF. For the CDR3, the DNA is TGTGCCTGGACGGACAGGGCAGAAAAACTGTTTTTT.